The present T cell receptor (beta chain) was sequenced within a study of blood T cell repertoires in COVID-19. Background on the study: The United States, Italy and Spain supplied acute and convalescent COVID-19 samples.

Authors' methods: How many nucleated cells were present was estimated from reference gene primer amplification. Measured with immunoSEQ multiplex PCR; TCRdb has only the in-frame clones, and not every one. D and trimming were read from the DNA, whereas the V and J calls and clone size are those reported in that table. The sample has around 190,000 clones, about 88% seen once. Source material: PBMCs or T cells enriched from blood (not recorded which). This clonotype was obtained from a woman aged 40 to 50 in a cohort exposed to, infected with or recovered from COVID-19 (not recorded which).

CDR3 residues: CASNKMPLQDTQYF. DNA of the CDR3: TGTGCCAGCAACAAGATGCCTTTACAAGATACGCAGTATTTT. The chain combines TRBV27 with TRBJ2-3; no definite D call. V lost 7 bases, J lost 5 bases, and 16 bases lay in between. CDR1 is MNHEY, CDR2 SMNVEV, per germline (reference sequence). There are 14 residues in the CDR3.